This T cell receptor beta chain was profiled in a study of blood T cell repertoires in COVID-19. Study-wide background: Samples representing acute and convalescent COVID-19 were sourced from the United States, Italy and Spain. In each case, the material was cDNA or gDNA derived from T cells, B-cell-depleted T cells, or PBMCs.

Original data processing: Reference gene primer amplification gave estimated nucleated cell counts. Here immunoSEQ multiplex PCR was the method, and the copy in TCRdb shows in-frame clones only, minus some. That table gives V, J and clone size, and the DNA gave D and trimming. The sample holds about 330,000 clones; about 86% are singletons and the top ten take 1% to 1.5%. This CDR3 contains 14 residues. Germline V gene sequence: CDR1 SGHRS, CDR2 YFSETQ. Trimming took 0 bases from V and 6 from J, leaving 12 bases between them. The sample was peripheral blood. The genes are TRBV5-1 and TRBJ1-1, with D maybe TRBD1 (6 bases). The sequence was collected from a woman aged 45-65 years with acute or convalescent COVID-19. CDR3 in DNA: TGCGCCAGCAGCTTGGAAGATCAGGGGTCTGAAGCTTTCTTT. Translated: CASSLEDQGSEAFF.